This TCR beta chain was observed in a study of CD8 T cells in Susac syndrome. CD8+ and CD4+ T cells from blood underwent TCR beta sequencing, which was carried out in a high-throughput format. The multiple sclerosis control group was made up of treatment-naive patients with stable or active relapsing-remitting disease. It was with random hexamers that roughly 0.5 to 1 ug RNA was reverse transcribed. Multiplex PCR with immunoSEQ amplified the TCR beta CDR3 across 54 Vbeta and 13 Jbeta. TCRdb reanalysed the immunoSEQ multiplex PCR reads using MiXCR and keeps one entry per CDR3 protein. Here the sample spans around 200,000 distinct CDR3 sequences, around 95% being singletons. The CDR3 sequence is 14 residues long. Germline V gene lookup returns CDR1 SGHNT and CDR2 YYREEE (reference sequence). The trim removed 8 bases at V and 3 bases at J, leaving 8 bases unmatched.

The sequence derives from a human donor with multiple sclerosis. This chain joins TRBV5-4 and TRBJ2-5, with TRBD1 matching 9 bases. Input material: CD4+ T cells from PBMCs. CDR3 residues: CASTTGGKEETQYF. As DNA, the CDR3 is TGTGCCAGTACTACAGGGGGCAAGGAAGAGACCCAGTACTTC.